A selection of T cell receptor beta chains follows, all from one sample in a study of T cell repertoires in cytomegalovirus infection. Their recognized antigens are unknown. TCRdb processed the reads anew with MiXCR; each CDR3 protein has one entry. The sample records 450,000 to 600,000 distinct CDR3 sequences, roughly 46% being singletons. Here the sequenced sample was cultured PBMCs, taken from culture after CMV antigen stimulation. The receptors originated from a human donor in good health (CMV status not recorded). Some clones in this sample may be carry-over from other donors' samples. The CDR3 runs from the conserved cysteine through the conserved F or W. Fields, in order: clone size, V gene, J gene, D gene, CDR3 DNA, CDR3 protein. D genes are given only for firm matches. Some rows mark clone size as missing; the rest say once, few, many or name a class of expanded clone.

>NA|TRBV7-8|TRBJ2-7|TRBD2
TGTGCCAGCAGCCCCCTACTAGCGGGGGGACCCCGCGACGAGCAGTACTTC
CASSPLLAGGPRDEQYF
>NA|TRBV28|TRBJ2-7|NA
TGTGCCAGCGGGGGGGCCGGAGGGGAGCAGTACTTC
CASGGAGGEQYF
>NA|TRBV6-6|TRBJ1-2|NA
TGTGCCATTTCCCAGGGCCCTACCTGGGGCTACACCTTC
CAISQGPTWGYTF
>few|TRBV7-6|TRBJ2-6|TRBD1
TGTGCCAGCAGCTTAGGGACAGGGGGCGTATCAAGCTCTGGGGCCAACGTCCTGACTTTC
CASSLGTGGVSSSGANVLTF
>NA|TRBV7-6|TRBJ2-5|NA
TGTGCCAGCACCGACAGAGAACAAGAGACCCAGTACTTC
CASTDREQETQYF
>NA|TRBV11-2|TRBJ2-1|NA
TGTGCCAGCAGAGACGGCGGACAGACTAATGAGCAGTTCTTC
CASRDGGQTNEQFF
>NA|TRBV4-1|TRBJ2-7|NA
TGCGCCAGCAGCCTCCGCTATCAGGGGGGTGCCTACGAGCAGTACTTC
CASSLRYQGGAYEQYF
>many|TRBV7-2|TRBJ1-1|NA
TGTGCCAGCAGCTTGAACAGGGACACTGAAGCTTTCTTT
CASSLNRDTEAFF
>few|TRBV7-2|TRBJ1-1|TRBD1
TGTGCCAGCAGCTTAACCTTCGACAGGGACACTGAAGCTTTCTTT
CASSLTFDRDTEAFF
>NA|TRBV7-2|TRBJ2-3|NA
TGTGCCAGCAGTCCGCTGGGGGGCCAAGGTACGCAGTATTTT
CASSPLGGQGTQYF
>few|TRBV12-3/TRBV12-4|TRBJ1-4|NA
TGTGCCAGCAGGGCCTCCCGGGGGACACAAGTTGGAGAAAAACTGTTTTTT
CASRASRGTQVGEKLFF
>NA|TRBV7-2|TRBJ1-6|TRBD1
TGTGCCAGCAGCCAGAAACCGGGACAGTCAGTTTCACCCCTCCACTTT
CASSQKPGQSVSPLHF
>NA|TRBV27|TRBJ2-7|TRBD1
TGTGCCAGCAGTTATCAACAGGGGTCTGGCGAGCAGTACTTC
CASSYQQGSGEQYF
>few|TRBV7-2|TRBJ2-1|TRBD2
TGTGCCAGCAGCTCGGGGGTTGATCTAGCGGGCCCTTTCGGCTCCTACAATGAGCAGTTCTTC
CASSSGVDLAGPFGSYNEQFF
>few|TRBV20-1|TRBJ2-5|TRBD2
TGCAGTGCTAGAGTAGCGGGGGGGGTAGAGACCCAGTACTTC
CSARVAGGVETQYF
>few|TRBV4-2|TRBJ2-5|NA
TGTGCCAGCAGCCTCGGGCTGACAGAGACCCAGTACTTC
CASSLGLTETQYF
>NA|TRBV5-1|TRBJ2-1|TRBD2
TGCGCCAGCAGCTTAGCGGGGGGGCAAGGTGAGCAGTTCTTC
CASSLAGGQGEQFF